A selection of T cell receptor beta chains follows, all from one sample in a study of blood T cell repertoires in COVID-19. The data were produced by immunoSEQ multiplex PCR, yet TCRdb's version contains in-frame clones alone and is incomplete. The sample records around 57,000 clones, 80% to 90% being singletons. Sequenced sample: peripheral blood. The receptors shown here come from a man aged 45-65 years with active COVID-19. CDR3s include the opening cysteine and the closing phenylalanine or tryptophan. Fields, in order: V gene, D gene, J gene, clone size, CDR3 protein, CDR3 DNA. A D gene is named only where the DNA matches it firmly. Clone size is shown for a subset of rows, as once, few, many or a class of expanded clone.

V: TRBV30; D: NA; J: TRBJ2-7; size: NA; CDR3: CAWSSTAFPYEQYF; DNA: TGTGCCTGGAGTTCGACAGCCTTTCCCTACGAGCAGTACTTC
V: TRBV28; D: NA; J: TRBJ1-1; size: NA; CDR3: CASSQPGEANTEAFF; DNA: TGTGCCAGCAGCCAACCCGGAGAGGCGAACACTGAAGCTTTCTTT
V: TRBV13; D: TRBD1; J: TRBJ2-7; size: few; CDR3: CASSPGDRRSYEQYF; DNA: TGTGCCAGCAGCCCCGGGGACAGGCGCTCCTACGAGCAGTACTTC
V: TRBV9; D: TRBD2; J: TRBJ2-3; size: NA; CDR3: CASSVAPSGWLTDTQYF; DNA: TGTGCCAGCAGCGTAGCGCCTAGCGGGTGGCTCACAGATACGCAGTATTTT
V: TRBV7-2; D: TRBD1; J: TRBJ2-2; size: NA; CDR3: CASSDSGTGGTGELFF; DNA: TGTGCCAGCAGCGACTCCGGGACAGGAGGGACCGGGGAGCTGTTTTTT
V: TRBV5-6; D: NA; J: TRBJ1-3; size: NA; CDR3: CASSLGGADSGNTIYF; DNA: TGTGCCAGCAGCTTGGGGGGCGCAGACTCTGGAAACACCATATATTTT
V: TRBV6-6; D: NA; J: TRBJ1-2; size: NA; CDR3: CASSYSAGLGGYTF; DNA: TGTGCCAGCAGTTACTCCGCAGGGCTGGGTGGCTACACCTTC
V: TRBV7-9; D: TRBD1; J: TRBJ2-7; size: NA; CDR3: CASSLGYRLGTDFYEQYF; DNA: TGTGCCAGCAGCTTAGGTTATAGGTTGGGGACAGATTTCTACGAGCAGTACTTC
V: TRBV5-6; D: TRBD1; J: TRBJ1-1; size: NA; CDR3: CASSLTGGTDTEAFF; DNA: TGTGCCAGCAGCTTGACAGGGGGTACGGACACTGAAGCTTTCTTT
V: TRBV3-1/TRBV3-2; D: NA; J: TRBJ2-7; size: NA; CDR3: CASSHPERGYEQYF; DNA: TGTGCCAGCAGCCATCCCGAACGGGGATACGAGCAGTACTTC